Presented here are 18 T cell receptor beta chains from one specimen sequenced in a study of cytomegalovirus exposure and HLA in healthy donors. Amplification used 60 Vbeta primers and 13 Jbeta primers. Clones were read by immunoSEQ multiplex PCR, and TCRdb kept only the in-frame ones, dropping some. The top ten hold over 3% of the sample, which has about 130,000 clones, 80% seen once. Material for sequencing was PBMCs. Every receptor here comes from a woman aged 40-49 years in good health and CMV-seronegative.

The rearrangement links TRBV19 to TRBJ1-6, with D possibly matching TRBD1 (5 bases). The CDR3 consists of 12 residues. Trimming removed 3 bases at V and 9 bases at J, with 6 bases between. CDR1 is LNHDA, CDR2 SQIVND, per germline (reference sequence). CDR3 protein: CASSIGGSPLHF. The DNA of the CDR3 is TGTGCCAGTAGTATCGGGGGTTCACCCCTCCACTTT.

The chain is built from TRBV4-1 and TRBJ2-1, with 8 bases identical to TRBD2. Unmatched junction bases numbered 6, after V lost 1 base and J lost 7 bases. The CDR3 contains 15 residues. Germline V lookup: CDR1 MGHRA, CDR2 YSYEKL. CDR3 amino acids: CASSQGLAGRNEQFF. In DNA form, the CDR3 reads TGCGCCAGCAGCCAAGGGCTAGCGGGTCGGAATGAGCAGTTCTTC.

The V call is TRBV9, the J call TRBJ2-7, with TRBD1 identical over 9 bases. The CDR3 sequence is 15 residues long. Germline loops: CDR1 SGDLS, CDR2 YYNGEE. V trimming: 4 bases; J trimming: 2 bases; junction bases outside the gene matches: 7. The DNA for the CDR3 is TGTGCCAGCAGCAAGGGACAGGGTACTCCCTACGAGCAGTACTTC. Protein: CASSKGQGTPYEQYF.

This clone has only a few counts. The V call is TRBV19, the J call TRBJ1-4; 8 nucleotides agree with TRBD1. Germline values: CDR1 LNHDA, CDR2 SQIVND (reference sequence). The CDR3 is 14 residues long. With 4 bases clipped from V and 6 bases from J, the junction kept 4 bases outside the gene matches. The chain's CDR3 is CASSRGQVHEKLFF. For the CDR3, the DNA is TGTGCCAGTAGTAGGGGACAGGTTCATGAAAAACTGTTTTTT.

This clone has a handful of counts. The chain is built from TRBV4-1 and TRBJ1-3; TRBD1 matches 9 bases. Germline trimming cut 1 base from V and 4 bases from J; bases unmatched to any gene: 5. CDR3 size: 16 residues. Germline V lookup: CDR1 MGHRA, CDR2 YSYEKL. The CDR3 DNA reads as TGCGCCAGCAGCCAAGTCCCCGGGACAGGGGGAAACACCATATATTTT. Encoded protein: CASSQVPGTGGNTIYF.

This clone was detected once. J is TRBJ1-5 and V is TRBV7-2; 8 positions match TRBD1. Germline CDR1 is SGHTA and CDR2 is FQGNSA. With V trimmed by 5 bases and J by 4 bases, 7 bases remained unmatched. The CDR3 loop spans 15 amino acids. The CDR3 DNA is TGTGCCAGCAGCGCTGGCACAGGGGGTAATCAGCCCCAGCATTTT. Translated: CASSAGTGGNQPQHF. Drawing the rest from reference TRBV7-2 and TRBJ1-5, the complete variable domain is GAGVSQSPSNKVTEKGKDVELRCDPISGHTALYWYRQSLGQGLEFLIYFQGNSAPDKSGLPSDRFSAERTGGSVSTLTIQRTQQEDSAVYLCASSAGTGGNQPQHFGDGTRLSIL.

The V and J genes are TRBV7-2 and TRBJ1-2; 9 bases line up with TRBD1. The CDR3 runs to 14 residues. Trimming took 5 bases from V and 3 from J; bases not matched to a gene: 4. Germline-derived CDR1 and CDR2 are SGHTA and FQGNSA. As DNA, the CDR3 is TGTGCCAGCAGCCTCGGGACAGGGCACTATGGCTACACCTTC. The encoded protein is CASSLGTGHYGYTF.

The CDR3 here is CASSPSGEVGELFF. In DNA, the CDR3 is TGCGCCAGCAGCCCTAGCGGGGAGGTCGGGGAGCTGTTTTTT. The chain employs TRBV5-1 and TRBJ2-2; TRBD2 matches at 9 bases. This CDR3 contains 14 residues. Trimming took 4 bases from V and 7 from J; bases not matched to a gene: 5. Germline CDR1 is SGHRS and CDR2 is YFSETQ.

This clone has a handful of counts. The gene calls are TRBV6-5 and TRBJ1-1; possible D gene TRBD1, 5 bases. CDR1 and CDR2 (germline): MNHEY, SVGAGI. CDR3 length: 15 amino acids. Trimming stripped 5 bases from V and 4 bases from J, with 17 bases between. This CDR3 is CASSPRGGFGTEAFF. The DNA of the CDR3 is TGTGCCAGCAGTCCCCGCGGGGGGTTCGGCACTGAAGCTTTCTTT.

The chain couples TRBV4-1 to TRBJ2-2; 8 bases match TRBD2. The V and J ends lost 1 base and 6 bases, in that order; junction bases with no gene match: 4. Germline CDR1 and CDR2: MGHRA and YSYEKL. The CDR3 extends over 15 amino acids. The CDR3 reads CASSQVAGRPGELFF. The CDR3 nucleotides read TGCGCCAGCAGCCAAGTAGCGGGGAGGCCCGGGGAGCTGTTTTTT.

The V and J genes are TRBV19 and TRBJ2-7; TRBD1 aligns across 7 bases. This CDR3 has 13 residues. With 5 bases clipped from V and 3 bases from J, the junction kept 4 bases outside the gene matches. Germline V gene data show CDR1 as LNHDA and CDR2 as SQIVND (reference sequence). The CDR3 sequence is CASSPQGFYEQYF. Written as DNA, the CDR3 is TGTGCCAGTAGTCCACAGGGGTTCTACGAGCAGTACTTC. The variable domain in full, with the rest retrieved from reference TRBV19 and TRBJ2-7, is DGGITQSPKYLFRKEGQNVTLSCEQNLNHDAMYWYRQDPGQGLRLIYYSQIVNDFQKGDIAEGYSVSREKKESFPLTVTSAQKNPTAFYLCASSPQGFYEQYFGPGTRLTVT.

The chain couples TRBV7-2 to TRBJ2-5; D is ambiguous. Germline CDR1 is SGHTA and CDR2 is FQGNSA. CDR3 length: 14 residues. V was cut by 5 bases and J by 5 bases, with 15 bases left in between. The chain's CDR3 is CASSSRSSVETQYF. In DNA, the CDR3 is TGTGCCAGCAGCAGCCGGTCGAGTGTGGAGACCCAGTACTTC.

The chain couples TRBV19 to TRBJ2-5; tentative D call: TRBD2 (6 bases). Germline CDR1 LNHDA, CDR2 SQIVND (reference sequence). Trimming pared 5 bases from V and 2 bases from J, leaving 12 bases between. The CDR3 is 14 residues long. CDR3 nucleotide sequence: TGTGCCAGTAGTCCGAGCGGGCGACAAGAGACCCAGTACTTC. Translated: CASSPSGRQETQYF.

The CDR3 bases are TGTGCCAGCAGCGTTTTCCCATACCAAGAGACCCAGTACTTC. It codes for CASSVFPYQETQYF. V usage is TRBV9 and J usage is TRBJ2-5, with no clear D. Germline CDR1 SGDLS, CDR2 YYNGEE. This CDR3 comprises 14 residues. V was clipped by 2 bases and J by 0 bases, with 8 bases between them.

The chain's CDR3 is CATSRDRIATETQYF. CDR3 nucleotide sequence: TGTGCCACCAGCAGAGATAGAATAGCCACAGAGACCCAGTACTTC. This chain uses TRBV15 with TRBJ2-5; D unresolved. Germline V CDR1 and CDR2: LNHNV, YYDKDF (reference sequence). This CDR3 comprises 15 residues. V lost 0 bases, J lost 4 bases, and 12 bases lay in between.

This rearrangement joins TRBV5-1 to TRBJ2-7; TRBD2 matches 7 bases. The junction had 8 bases not matched to a gene; V was cut back by 3 bases and J by 5 bases. The germline V gene encodes CDR1 SGHRS and CDR2 YFSETQ. The CDR3 covers 14 residues. The CDR3: CASSWTAAGDEQYF. CDR3 DNA: TGCGCCAGCAGCTGGACCGCTGCGGGGGACGAGCAGTACTTC.

V usage is TRBV27 and J usage is TRBJ2-3; TRBD1 might be the D (6 bases). Germline CDR1 is MNHEY and CDR2 is SMNVEV (reference sequence). Trimming left V 5 bases short and J 2 bases short, with 11 bases between. This CDR3 has 14 amino acids. In nucleotides, the CDR3 is TGTGCCAGCAGTGCTGGGACATTCACAGATACGCAGTATTTT. Translating gives CASSAGTFTDTQYF.

Here the CDR3 DNA reads TGTGCCAGCTCAGGAGGCCACAGCACTAACTATGGCTACACCTTC. This sequence encodes CASSGGHSTNYGYTF. The chain recombines TRBV28 with TRBJ1-2; no clear D gene. This CDR3 region has 15 residues. The V end was cut by 8 bases, the J end by 0 bases, with 16 bases between. The V gene's germline CDR1 is MDHEN and CDR2 SYDVKM.